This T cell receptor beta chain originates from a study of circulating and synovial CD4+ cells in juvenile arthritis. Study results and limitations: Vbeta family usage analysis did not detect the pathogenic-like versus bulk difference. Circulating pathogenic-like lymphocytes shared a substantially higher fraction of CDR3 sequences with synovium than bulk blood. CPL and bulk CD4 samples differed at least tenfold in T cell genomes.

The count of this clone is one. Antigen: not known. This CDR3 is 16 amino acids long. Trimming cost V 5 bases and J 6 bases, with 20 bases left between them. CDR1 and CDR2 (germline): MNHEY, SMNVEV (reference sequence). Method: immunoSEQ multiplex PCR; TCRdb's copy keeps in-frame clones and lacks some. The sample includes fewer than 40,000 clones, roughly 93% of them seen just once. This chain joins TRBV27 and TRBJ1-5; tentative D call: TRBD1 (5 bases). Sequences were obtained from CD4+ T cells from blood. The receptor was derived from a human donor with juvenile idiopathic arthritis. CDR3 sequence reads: CASSAAGRGKVQPQHF. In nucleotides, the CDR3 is TGTGCCAGCAGTGCGGCAGGCCGGGGGAAAGTTCAGCCCCAGCATTTT.